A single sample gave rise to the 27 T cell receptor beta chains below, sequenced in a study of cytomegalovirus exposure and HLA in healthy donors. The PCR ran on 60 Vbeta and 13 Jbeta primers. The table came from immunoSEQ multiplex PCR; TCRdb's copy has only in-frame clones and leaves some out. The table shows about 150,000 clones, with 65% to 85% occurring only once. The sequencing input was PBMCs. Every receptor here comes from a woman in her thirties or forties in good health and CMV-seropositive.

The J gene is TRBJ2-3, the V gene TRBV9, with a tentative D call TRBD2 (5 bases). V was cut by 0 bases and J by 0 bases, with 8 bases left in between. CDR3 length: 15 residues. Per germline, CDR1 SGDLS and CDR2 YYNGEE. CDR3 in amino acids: CASSVVGSSTDTQYF. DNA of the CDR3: TGTGCCAGCAGCGTAGTTGGGAGTAGCACAGATACGCAGTATTTT.

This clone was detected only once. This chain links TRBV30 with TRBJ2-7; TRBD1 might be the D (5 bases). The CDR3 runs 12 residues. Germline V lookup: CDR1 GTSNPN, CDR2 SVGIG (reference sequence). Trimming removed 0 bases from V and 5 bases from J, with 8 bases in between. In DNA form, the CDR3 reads TGTGCCTGGAGTGTGCAGGGCCACGAGCAGTACTTC. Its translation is CAWSVQGHEQYF.

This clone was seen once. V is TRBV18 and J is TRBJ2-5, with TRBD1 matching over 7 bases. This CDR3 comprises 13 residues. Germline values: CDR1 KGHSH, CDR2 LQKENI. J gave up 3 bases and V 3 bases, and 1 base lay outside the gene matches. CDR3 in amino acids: CASSPQGEETQYF. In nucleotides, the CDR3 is TGTGCCAGCTCACCTCAGGGGGAAGAGACCCAGTACTTC.

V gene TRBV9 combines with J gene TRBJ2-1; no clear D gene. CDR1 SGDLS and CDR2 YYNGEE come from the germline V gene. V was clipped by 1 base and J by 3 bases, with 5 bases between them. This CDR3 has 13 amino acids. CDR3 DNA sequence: TGTGCCAGCAGCGTATACAACTACAATGAGCAGTTCTTC. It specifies CASSVYNYNEQFF. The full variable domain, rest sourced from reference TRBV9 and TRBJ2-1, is DSGVTQTPKHLITATGQRVTLRCSPRSGDLSVYWYQQSLDQGLQFLIQYYNGEERAKGNILERFSAQQFPDLHSELNLSSLELGDSALYFCASSVYNYNEQFFGPGTRLTVL.

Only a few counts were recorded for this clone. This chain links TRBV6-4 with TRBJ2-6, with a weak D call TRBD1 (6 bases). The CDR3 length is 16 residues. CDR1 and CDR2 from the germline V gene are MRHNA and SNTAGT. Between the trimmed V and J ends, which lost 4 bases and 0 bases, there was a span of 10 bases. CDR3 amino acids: CASSAHRDSGANVLTF. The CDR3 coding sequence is TGTGCCAGCAGTGCCCACAGGGACTCTGGGGCCAACGTCCTGACTTTC.

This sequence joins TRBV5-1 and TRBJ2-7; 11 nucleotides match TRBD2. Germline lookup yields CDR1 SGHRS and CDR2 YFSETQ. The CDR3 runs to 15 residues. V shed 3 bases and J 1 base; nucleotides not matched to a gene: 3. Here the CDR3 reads CASSWGLAASYEQYF. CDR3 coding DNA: TGCGCCAGCAGCTGGGGACTAGCGGCTTCCTACGAGCAGTACTTC. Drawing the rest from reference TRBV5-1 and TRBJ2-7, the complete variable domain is KAGVTQTPRYLIKTRGQQVTLSCSPISGHRSVSWYQQTPGQGLQFLFEYFSETQRNKGNFPGRFSGRQFSNSRSEMNVSTLELGDSALYLCASSWGLAASYEQYFGPGTRLTVT.

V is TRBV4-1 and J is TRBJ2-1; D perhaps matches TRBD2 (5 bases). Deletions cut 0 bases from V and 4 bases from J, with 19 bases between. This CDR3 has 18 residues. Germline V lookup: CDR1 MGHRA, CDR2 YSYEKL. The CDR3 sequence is CASSQEGVVQVGYNEQFF. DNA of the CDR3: TGCGCCAGCAGCCAAGAGGGAGTGGTGCAGGTGGGGTACAATGAGCAGTTCTTC.

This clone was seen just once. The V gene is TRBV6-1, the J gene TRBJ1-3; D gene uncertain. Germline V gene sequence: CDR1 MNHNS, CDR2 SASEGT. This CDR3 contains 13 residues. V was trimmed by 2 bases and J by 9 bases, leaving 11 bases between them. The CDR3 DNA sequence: TGTGCCAGCAGTGAACTAGGTTTTGGCACCATATATTTT. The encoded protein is CASSELGFGTIYF.

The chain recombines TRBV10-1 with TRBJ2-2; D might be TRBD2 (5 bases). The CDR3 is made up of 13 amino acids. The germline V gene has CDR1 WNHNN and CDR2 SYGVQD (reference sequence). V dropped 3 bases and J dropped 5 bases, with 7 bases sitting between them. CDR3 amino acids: CASSESGTGELFF. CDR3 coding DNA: TGCGCCAGCAGTGAATCGGGGACCGGGGAGCTGTTTTTT.

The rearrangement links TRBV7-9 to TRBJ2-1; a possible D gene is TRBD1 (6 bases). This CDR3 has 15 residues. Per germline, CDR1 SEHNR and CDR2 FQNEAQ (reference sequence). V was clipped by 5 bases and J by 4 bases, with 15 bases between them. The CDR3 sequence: CASSNTGLTYNEQFF. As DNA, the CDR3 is TGTGCCAGCAGCAATACAGGGTTAACTTACAATGAGCAGTTCTTC.

In nucleotides, the CDR3 is TGTGCCAGCTCCCTCGGGAACGCCCCCGGCTATGGCTACACCTTC. Its protein product is CASSLGNAPGYGYTF. V gene TRBV5-4 combines with J gene TRBJ1-2; the D is unclear. V shed 7 bases and J shed 4 bases, with 20 bases lying between them. The CDR3 covers 15 residues. The germline V gene has CDR1 SGHNT and CDR2 YYREEE (reference sequence).

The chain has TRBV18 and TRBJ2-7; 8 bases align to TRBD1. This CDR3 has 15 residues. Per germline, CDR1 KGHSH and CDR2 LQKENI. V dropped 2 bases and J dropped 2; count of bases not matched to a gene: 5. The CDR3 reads CASSPGQGRAYEQYF. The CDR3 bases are TGTGCCAGCTCACCAGGACAGGGAAGGGCCTACGAGCAGTACTTC.

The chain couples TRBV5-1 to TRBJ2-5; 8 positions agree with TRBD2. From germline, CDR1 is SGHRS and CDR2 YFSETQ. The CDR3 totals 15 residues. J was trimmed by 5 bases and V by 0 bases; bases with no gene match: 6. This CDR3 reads CASSLGSGMMETQYF. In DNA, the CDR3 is TGCGCCAGCAGCTTGGGTAGCGGGATGATGGAGACCCAGTACTTC.

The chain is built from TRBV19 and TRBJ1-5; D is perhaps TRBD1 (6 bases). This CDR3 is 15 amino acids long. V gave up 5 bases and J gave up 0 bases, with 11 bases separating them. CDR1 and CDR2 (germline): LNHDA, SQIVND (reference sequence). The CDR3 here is CASSEGGYSNQPQHF. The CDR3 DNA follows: TGTGCCAGTAGTGAGGGGGGGTATAGCAATCAGCCCCAGCATTTT.

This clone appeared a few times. Here the CDR3 DNA reads TGCGCCAGCAGCCAAGCGGCAGGGGGCATAGGTGGCTACACCTTC. This gives the protein CASSQAAGGIGGYTF. The chain has TRBV4-1 and TRBJ1-2; 8 bases map to TRBD1. V dropped 1 base and J dropped 7; count of bases not matched to a gene: 8. The CDR3 length is 15 residues. Germline CDR1 MGHRA, CDR2 YSYEKL.

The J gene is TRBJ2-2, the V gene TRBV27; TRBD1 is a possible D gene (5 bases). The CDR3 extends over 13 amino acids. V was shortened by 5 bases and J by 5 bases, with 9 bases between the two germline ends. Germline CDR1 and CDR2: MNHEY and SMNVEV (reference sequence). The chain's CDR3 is CASSIQGTGELFF. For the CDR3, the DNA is TGTGCCAGCAGTATCCAGGGTACCGGGGAGCTGTTTTTT.

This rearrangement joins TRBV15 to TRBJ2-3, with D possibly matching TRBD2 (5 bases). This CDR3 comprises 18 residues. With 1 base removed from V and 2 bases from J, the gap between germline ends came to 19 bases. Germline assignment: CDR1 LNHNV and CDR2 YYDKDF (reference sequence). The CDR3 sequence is CATSRGGLGPEYTDTQYF. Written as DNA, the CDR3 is TGTGCCACCAGCAGAGGAGGGCTTGGGCCCGAGTACACAGATACGCAGTATTTT.

CDR3: CASSLETPTSGRRNTQYF. The CDR3 region has the DNA TGCGCCAGCAGCTTGGAAACCCCCACTAGCGGGAGGAGGAATACGCAGTATTTT. The chain is built from TRBV5-1 and TRBJ2-3; 12 bases match TRBD2. CDR3 length: 18 amino acids. The J segment lost 7 bases and the V segment lost 0 bases, leaving 12 bases of the junction unmatched. Germline V gene sequence: CDR1 SGHRS, CDR2 YFSETQ.

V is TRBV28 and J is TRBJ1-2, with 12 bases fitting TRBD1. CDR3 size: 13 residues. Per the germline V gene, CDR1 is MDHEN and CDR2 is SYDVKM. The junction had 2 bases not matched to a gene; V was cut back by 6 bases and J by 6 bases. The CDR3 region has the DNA TGTGCCAGCAGGGGGACAGGGGGCAATGGCTACACCTTC. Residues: CASRGTGGNGYTF.

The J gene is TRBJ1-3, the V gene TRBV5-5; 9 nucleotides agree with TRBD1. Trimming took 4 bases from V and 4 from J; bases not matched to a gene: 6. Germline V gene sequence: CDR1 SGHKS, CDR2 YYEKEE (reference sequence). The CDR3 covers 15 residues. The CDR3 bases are TGTGCCAGCAGCCTACAGGGGGCTAAAGGAAACACCATATATTTT. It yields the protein CASSLQGAKGNTIYF.

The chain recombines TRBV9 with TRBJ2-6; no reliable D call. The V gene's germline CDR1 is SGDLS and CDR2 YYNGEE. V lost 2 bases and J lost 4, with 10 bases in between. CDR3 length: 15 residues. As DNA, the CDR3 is TGTGCCAGCAGCGTTGGCTCGCTCGGGGCCAACGTCCTGACTTTC. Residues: CASSVGSLGANVLTF.

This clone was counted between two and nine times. CDR3 loop: CASSPRTGLAGAEAFF. The CDR3 DNA follows: TGTGCCAGCAGTCCTAGGACAGGGCTGGCGGGCGCTGAAGCTTTCTTT. V gene TRBV7-2 combines with J gene TRBJ1-1; 8 bases are a match to TRBD1. Trimming took 6 bases from V and 6 from J; bases not matched to a gene: 15. Germline CDR1 is SGHTA and CDR2 is FQGNSA. This CDR3 spans 16 amino acids.

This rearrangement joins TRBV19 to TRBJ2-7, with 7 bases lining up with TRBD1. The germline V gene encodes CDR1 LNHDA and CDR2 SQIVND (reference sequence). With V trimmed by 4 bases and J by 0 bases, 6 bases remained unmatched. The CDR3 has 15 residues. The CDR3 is CASSSLTGSSYEQYF. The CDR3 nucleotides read TGTGCCAGTAGTAGCCTGACAGGGAGCTCCTACGAGCAGTACTTC.

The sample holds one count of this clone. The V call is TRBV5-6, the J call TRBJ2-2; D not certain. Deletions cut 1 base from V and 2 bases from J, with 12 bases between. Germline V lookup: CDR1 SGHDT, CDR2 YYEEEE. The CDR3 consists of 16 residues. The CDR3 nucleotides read TGTGCCAGCAGCTTGAAAGTTCCAACAAACACCGGGGAGCTGTTTTTT. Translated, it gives CASSLKVPTNTGELFF.

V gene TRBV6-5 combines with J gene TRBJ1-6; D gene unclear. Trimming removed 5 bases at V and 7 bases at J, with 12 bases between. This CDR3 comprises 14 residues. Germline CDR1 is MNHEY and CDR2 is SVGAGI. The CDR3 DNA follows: TGTGCCAGCAGTCTTGGACTGAAAAATTCACCCCTCCACTTT. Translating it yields CASSLGLKNSPLHF.

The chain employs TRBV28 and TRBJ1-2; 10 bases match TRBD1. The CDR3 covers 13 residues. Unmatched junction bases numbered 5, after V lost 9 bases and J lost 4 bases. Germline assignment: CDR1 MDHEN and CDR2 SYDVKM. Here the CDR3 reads CASSTGGVYGYTF. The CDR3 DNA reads TGTGCCAGTTCGACAGGGGGCGTCTATGGCTACACCTTC.

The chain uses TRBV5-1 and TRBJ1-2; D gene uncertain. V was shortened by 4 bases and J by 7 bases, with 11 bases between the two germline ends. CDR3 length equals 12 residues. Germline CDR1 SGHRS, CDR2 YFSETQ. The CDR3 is CASSPPGSGYTF. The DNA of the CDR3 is TGCGCCAGCAGCCCGCCTGGGAGTGGCTACACCTTC. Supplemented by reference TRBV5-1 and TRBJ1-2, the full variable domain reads KAGVTQTPRYLIKTRGQQVTLSCSPISGHRSVSWYQQTPGQGLQFLFEYFSETQRNKGNFPGRFSGRQFSNSRSEMNVSTLELGDSALYLCASSPPGSGYTFGSGTRLTVV.